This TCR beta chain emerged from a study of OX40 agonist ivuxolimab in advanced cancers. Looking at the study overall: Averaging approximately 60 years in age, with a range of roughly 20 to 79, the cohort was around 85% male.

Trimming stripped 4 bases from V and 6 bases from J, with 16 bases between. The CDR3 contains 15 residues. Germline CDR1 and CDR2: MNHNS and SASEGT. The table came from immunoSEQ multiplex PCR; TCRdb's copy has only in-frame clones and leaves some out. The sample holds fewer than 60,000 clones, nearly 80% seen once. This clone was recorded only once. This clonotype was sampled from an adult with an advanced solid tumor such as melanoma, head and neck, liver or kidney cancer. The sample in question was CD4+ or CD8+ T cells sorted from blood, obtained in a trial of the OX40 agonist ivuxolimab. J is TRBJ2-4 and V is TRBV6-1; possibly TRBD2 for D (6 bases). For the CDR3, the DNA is TGTGCCAGCAGTGCGACGGGAGAGGCCCTAAACATTCAGTACTTC. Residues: CASSATGEALNIQYF.